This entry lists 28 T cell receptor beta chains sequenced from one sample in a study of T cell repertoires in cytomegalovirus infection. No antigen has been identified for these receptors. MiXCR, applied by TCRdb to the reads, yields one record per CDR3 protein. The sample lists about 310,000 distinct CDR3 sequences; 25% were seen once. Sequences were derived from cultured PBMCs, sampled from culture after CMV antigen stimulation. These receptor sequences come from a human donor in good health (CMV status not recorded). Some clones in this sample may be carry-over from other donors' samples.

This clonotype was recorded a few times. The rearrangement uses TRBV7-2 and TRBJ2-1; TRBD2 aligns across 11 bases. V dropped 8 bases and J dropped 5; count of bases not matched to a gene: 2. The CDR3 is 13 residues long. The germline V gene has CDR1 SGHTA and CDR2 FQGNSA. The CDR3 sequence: CASGTSGHNEQFF. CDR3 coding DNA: TGTGCCAGCGGGACTAGCGGCCACAATGAGCAGTTCTTC.

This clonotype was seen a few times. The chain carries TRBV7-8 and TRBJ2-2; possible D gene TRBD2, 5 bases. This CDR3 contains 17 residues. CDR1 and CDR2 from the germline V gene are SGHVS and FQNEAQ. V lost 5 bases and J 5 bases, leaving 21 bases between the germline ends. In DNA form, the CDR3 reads TGTGCCAGCAGCCTTACGGGTAGCGCCCGCGAGACCGGGGAGCTGTTTTTT. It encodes CASSLTGSARETGELFF.

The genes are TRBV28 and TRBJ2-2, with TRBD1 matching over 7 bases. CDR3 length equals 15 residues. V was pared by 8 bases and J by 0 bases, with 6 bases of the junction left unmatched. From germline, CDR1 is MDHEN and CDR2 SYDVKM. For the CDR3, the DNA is TGTGCCAGCTACAGGGGAGACTCGAACACCGGGGAGCTGTTTTTT. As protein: CASYRGDSNTGELFF.

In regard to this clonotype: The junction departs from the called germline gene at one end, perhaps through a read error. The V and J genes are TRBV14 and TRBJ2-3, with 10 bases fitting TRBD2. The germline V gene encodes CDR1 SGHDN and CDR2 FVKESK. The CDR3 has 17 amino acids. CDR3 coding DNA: TGTGCCAGCAGCCATCGGACTAGCGGCCCCTACACAGATACGCAGTGTTTT. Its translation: CASSHRTSGPYTDTQCF.

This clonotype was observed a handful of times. DNA of the CDR3: TGTGCCAGCAGGAATGGGGTTGAAGCTTTCTTT. Protein: CASRNGVEAFF. The V call is TRBV6-1, the J call TRBJ1-1; D uncertain. CDR1 and CDR2 from the germline V gene are MNHNS and SASEGT. The CDR3 contains 11 residues. Trimming took 6 bases from V and 7 from J, leaving 9 bases between them.

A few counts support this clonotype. For the CDR3, the DNA is TGTGCCACCAAGGGGAGGCAGTTCACCGGGGAGCTGTTTTTT. It codes for CATKGRQFTGELFF. The chain recombines TRBV6-2 or TRBV6-3 with TRBJ2-2, with TRBD2 as a possible D gene (6 bases). Trimming removed 10 bases from V and 4 bases from J, with 16 bases in between. CDR3 size: 14 residues. Germline assignment: CDR1 MNHEY and CDR2 SVGEGT.

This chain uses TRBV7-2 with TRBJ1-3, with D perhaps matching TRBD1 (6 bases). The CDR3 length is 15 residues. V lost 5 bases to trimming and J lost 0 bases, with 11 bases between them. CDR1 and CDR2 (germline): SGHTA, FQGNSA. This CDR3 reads CASSPGEISGNTIYF. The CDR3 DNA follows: TGTGCCAGCAGCCCAGGGGAAATCTCTGGAAACACCATATATTTT.

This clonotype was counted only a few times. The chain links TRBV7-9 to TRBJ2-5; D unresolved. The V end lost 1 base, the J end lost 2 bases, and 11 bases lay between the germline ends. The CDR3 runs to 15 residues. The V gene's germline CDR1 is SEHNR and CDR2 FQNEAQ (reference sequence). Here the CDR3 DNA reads TGTGCCAGCAGCTTAGGCTCGTTCATGCAAGAGACCCAGTACTTC. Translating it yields CASSLGSFMQETQYF. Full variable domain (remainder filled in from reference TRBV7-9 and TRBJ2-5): DTGVSQNPRHKITKRGQNVTFRCDPISEHNRLYWYRQTLGQGPEFLTYFQNEAQLEKSRLLSDRFSAERPKGSFSTLEIQRTEQGDSAMYLCASSLGSFMQETQYFGPGTRLLVL.

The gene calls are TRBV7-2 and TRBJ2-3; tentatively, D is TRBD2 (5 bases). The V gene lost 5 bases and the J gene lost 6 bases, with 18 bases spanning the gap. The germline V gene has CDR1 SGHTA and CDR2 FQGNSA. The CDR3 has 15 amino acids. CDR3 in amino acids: CASSPGGSGSDTQYF. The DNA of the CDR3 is TGTGCCAGCAGCCCTGGTGGGAGTGGATCGGATACGCAGTATTTT.

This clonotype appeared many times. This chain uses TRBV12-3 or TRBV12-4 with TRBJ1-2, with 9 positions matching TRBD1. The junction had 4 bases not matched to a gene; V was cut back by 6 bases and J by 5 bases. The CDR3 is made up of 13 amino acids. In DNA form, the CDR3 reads TGTGCCAGCAGAGGGACAGGGTTGTATGGCTACACCTTC. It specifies CASRGTGLYGYTF.

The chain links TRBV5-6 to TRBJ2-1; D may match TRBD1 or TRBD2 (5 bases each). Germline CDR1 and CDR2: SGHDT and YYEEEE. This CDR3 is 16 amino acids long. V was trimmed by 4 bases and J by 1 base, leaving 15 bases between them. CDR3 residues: CASSPLVEGSYNEQFF. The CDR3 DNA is TGTGCCAGCAGCCCTCTAGTAGAGGGGTCCTACAATGAGCAGTTCTTC.

The CDR3 here is CASNPGQGAPYGYTF. The CDR3 nucleotides are TGTGCCAGTAACCCGGGACAGGGGGCACCCTATGGCTACACCTTC. This chain uses TRBV19 with TRBJ1-2, with 12 bases aligning to TRBD1. V dropped 7 bases and J dropped 4; count of bases not matched to a gene: 7. The length of the CDR3 is 15 residues. Germline V lookup: CDR1 LNHDA, CDR2 SQIVND (reference sequence).

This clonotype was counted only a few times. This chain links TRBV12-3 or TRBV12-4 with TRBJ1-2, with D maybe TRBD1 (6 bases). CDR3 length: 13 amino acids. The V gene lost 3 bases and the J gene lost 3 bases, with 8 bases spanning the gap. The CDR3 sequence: CASSFDRHYGYTF. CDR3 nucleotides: TGTGCCAGCAGTTTTGACAGGCACTATGGCTACACCTTC.

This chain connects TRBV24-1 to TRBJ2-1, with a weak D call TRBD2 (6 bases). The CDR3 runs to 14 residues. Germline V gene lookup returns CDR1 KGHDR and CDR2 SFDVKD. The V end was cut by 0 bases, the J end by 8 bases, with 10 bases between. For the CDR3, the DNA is TGTGCCACCAGTGATTTGCGGGGGAACCATGAGCAGTTCTTC. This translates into CATSDLRGNHEQFF.

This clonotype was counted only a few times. The CDR3 nucleotides read TGCAGTGCTAGATCCGGCGCAGGGGCGAACACTGAAGCTTTCTTT. This encodes CSARSGAGANTEAFF. The chain has TRBV20-1 and TRBJ1-1; weak D call: TRBD1 (6 bases). V lost 2 bases and J 1 base, leaving 14 bases between the germline ends. Germline V gives CDR1 DFQATT, CDR2 SNEGSKA (reference sequence). CDR3 length: 15 amino acids.

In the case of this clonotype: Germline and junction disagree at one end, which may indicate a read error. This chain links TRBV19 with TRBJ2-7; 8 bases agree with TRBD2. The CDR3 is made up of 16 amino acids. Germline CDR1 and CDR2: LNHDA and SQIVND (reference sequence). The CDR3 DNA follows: TGTGCCAGTAGTATCGAAACCAGCGGGAGTGGTTACGCGCAGTACTTC. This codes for CASSIETSGSGYAQYF.

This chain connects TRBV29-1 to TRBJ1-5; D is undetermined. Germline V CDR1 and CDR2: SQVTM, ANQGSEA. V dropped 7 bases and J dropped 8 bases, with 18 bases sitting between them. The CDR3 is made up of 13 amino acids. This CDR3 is CSAGRSPVEPQHF. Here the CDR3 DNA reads TGCAGCGCCGGCCGTAGTCCCGTGGAGCCCCAGCATTTT.

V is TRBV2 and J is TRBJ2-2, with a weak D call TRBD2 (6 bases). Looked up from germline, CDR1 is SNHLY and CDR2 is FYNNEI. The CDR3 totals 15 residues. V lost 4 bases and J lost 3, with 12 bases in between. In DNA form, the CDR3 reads TGTGCCAGCAGTGGGGGACTTGCCTACACCGGGGAGCTGTTTTTT. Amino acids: CASSGGLAYTGELFF.

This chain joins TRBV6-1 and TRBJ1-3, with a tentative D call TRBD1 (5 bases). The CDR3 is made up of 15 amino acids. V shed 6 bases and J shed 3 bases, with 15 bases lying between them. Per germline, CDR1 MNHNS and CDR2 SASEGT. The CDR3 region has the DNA TGTGCCAGCAGACGGTTTCGGGGGGATGGAAACACCATATATTTT. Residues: CASRRFRGDGNTIYF.

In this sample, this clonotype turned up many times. The CDR3 nucleotides read TGTGCCAGCAGCTTACCTCGACTAGCGGTGCAAGAGACCCAGTACTTC. Translation gives CASSLPRLAVQETQYF. The chain uses TRBV7-8 and TRBJ2-5; 9 nucleotides agree with TRBD2. The germline gives CDR1 SGHVS, CDR2 FQNEAQ. The CDR3 consists of 16 residues. V was clipped by 2 bases and J by 2 bases; unmatched bases: 6.

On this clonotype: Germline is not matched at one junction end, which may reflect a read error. The CDR3, as DNA: TGTGCCAGCAGGGGCAGCGGTTTCACAAATACGCAGTATTTT. Residues: CASRGSGFTNTQYF. The rearrangement uses TRBV7-8 and TRBJ2-3; perhaps TRBD2 as D (5 bases). This CDR3 region has 14 residues. Germline loops: CDR1 SGHVS, CDR2 FQNEAQ.

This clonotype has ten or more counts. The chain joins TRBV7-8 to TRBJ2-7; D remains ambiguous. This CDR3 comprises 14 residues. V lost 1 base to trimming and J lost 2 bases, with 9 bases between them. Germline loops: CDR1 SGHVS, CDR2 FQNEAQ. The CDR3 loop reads CASSLVREAYEQYF. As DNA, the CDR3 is TGTGCCAGCAGCTTAGTCAGAGAAGCCTACGAGCAGTACTTC.

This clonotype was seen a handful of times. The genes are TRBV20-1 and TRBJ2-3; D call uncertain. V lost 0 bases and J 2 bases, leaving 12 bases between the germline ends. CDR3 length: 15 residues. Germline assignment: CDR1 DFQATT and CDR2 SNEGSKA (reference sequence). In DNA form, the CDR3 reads TGCAGTGCTAGAGATCGGTGGCGGTACACAGATACGCAGTATTTT. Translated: CSARDRWRYTDTQYF.

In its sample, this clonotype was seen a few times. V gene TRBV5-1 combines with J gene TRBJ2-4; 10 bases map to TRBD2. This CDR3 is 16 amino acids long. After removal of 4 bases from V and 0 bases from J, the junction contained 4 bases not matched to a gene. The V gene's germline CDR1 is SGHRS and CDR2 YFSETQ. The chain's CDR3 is CASSDLAGEAKNIQYF. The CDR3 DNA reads TGCGCCAGCAGCGATCTAGCGGGAGAAGCCAAAAACATTCAGTACTTC.

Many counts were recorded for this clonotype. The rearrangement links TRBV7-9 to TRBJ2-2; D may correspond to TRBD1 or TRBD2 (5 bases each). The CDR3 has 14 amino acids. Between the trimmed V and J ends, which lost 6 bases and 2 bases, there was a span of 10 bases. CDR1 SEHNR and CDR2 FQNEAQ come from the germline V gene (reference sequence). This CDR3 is CASSSGTNTGELFF. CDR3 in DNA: TGTGCCAGCAGTTCCGGGACCAACACCGGGGAGCTGTTTTTT. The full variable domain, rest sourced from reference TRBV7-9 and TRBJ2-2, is DTGVSQNPRHKITKRGQNVTFRCDPISEHNRLYWYRQTLGQGPEFLTYFQNEAQLEKSRLLSDRFSAERPKGSFSTLEIQRTEQGDSAMYLCASSSGTNTGELFFGEGSRLTVL.

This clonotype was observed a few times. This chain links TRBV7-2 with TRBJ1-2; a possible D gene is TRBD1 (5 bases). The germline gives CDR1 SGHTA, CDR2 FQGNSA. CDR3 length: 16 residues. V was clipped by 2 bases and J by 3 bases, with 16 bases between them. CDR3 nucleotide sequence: TGTGCCAGCAGCTTAAGTCGCGGGGCGTTGGACTATGGCTACACCTTC. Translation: CASSLSRGALDYGYTF.

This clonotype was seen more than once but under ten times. The CDR3 region is CSVPLGYNEQFF. DNA of the CDR3: TGCAGCGTGCCCCTTGGCTACAATGAGCAGTTCTTC. This chain links TRBV29-1 with TRBJ2-1; D is ambiguous. V shed 6 bases and J shed 3 bases, with 9 bases lying between them. The V gene's germline CDR1 is SQVTM and CDR2 ANQGSEA. This CDR3 is built from 12 residues.

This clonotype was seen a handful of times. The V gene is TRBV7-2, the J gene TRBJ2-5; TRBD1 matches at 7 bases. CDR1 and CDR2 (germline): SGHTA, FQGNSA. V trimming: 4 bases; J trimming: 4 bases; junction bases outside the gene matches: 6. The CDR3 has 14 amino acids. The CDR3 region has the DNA TGTGCCAGCAGCTCAGACAGGGCCGGAGAGACCCAGTACTTC. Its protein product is CASSSDRAGETQYF.